The clone carrying this T cell receptor beta chain has a count of ten or more. The data derive from a study of early T cells in non-severe SARS-CoV-2 infection. Germline-derived CDR1 and CDR2 are SGHDT and YYEEEE. The J segment lost 6 bases and the V segment lost 4 bases, leaving 3 bases of the junction unmatched. This CDR3 spans 14 amino acids. TCRdb re-derived calls from the 5' RACE reads in MiXCR, one entry per CDR3 protein. The data contain 45,000 or so distinct CDR3 sequences, around 7.8% of them singletons. The sequenced sample consisted of whole blood. This chain uses TRBV5-6 with TRBJ2-2; 10 nucleotides agree with TRBD1. This sequence originates from an adult who was a healthcare worker with PCR-confirmed SARS-CoV-2 infection or an uninfected control (not recorded which). The CDR3 region has the DNA TGTGCCAGCAGCCCCGGGACAGGGGCCGGGGAGCTGTTTTTT. This sequence encodes CASSPGTGAGELFF.